Here is one T cell receptor beta chain with its context. Its matching antigen is unknown. As for treatment: around 19 received Ad26.COV2.S at low or high dose, single or two shots; several received placebo; per-sample allocation not given. Day 63 after the first vaccine or placebo injection was the time point for sampling. The sample originates from a study of Ad26.COV2.S vaccination and SARS-CoV-2 variants. Study-wide context: Donor was assigned to the Ad26.COV2.S arm of trial COV1001.

Study-wide results and caveats: Substantial post-vaccination breadth of spike-specific CD8+ and CD4+ T cell responses was reported. Recipients given vaccine exceeded placebo recipients in spike-specific TCR breadth.

The CDR3 spans 14 residues. The germline V gene encodes CDR1 LNHNV and CDR2 YYDKDF (reference sequence). Trimming removed 3 bases from V and 6 bases from J, with 14 bases in between. Sequencing was performed with immunoSEQ multiplex PCR; in TCRdb, only in-frame clones are kept and a portion is missing. Among 330,000 or so clones listed, around 90% were seen once. J is TRBJ1-2 and V is TRBV15; D is unresolved. The clonotype comes from a person aged 18-65 years who received the Ad26.COV2.S COVID-19 vaccine or a placebo. The starting material was peripheral blood, obtained in a trial of Ad26.COV2.S vaccine versus placebo. This CDR3 is CATSRAGQVHGYTF. CDR3 nucleotides: TGTGCCACCAGCAGGGCGGGTCAGGTTCATGGCTACACCTTC.